The clone carrying this T cell receptor beta chain was detected ten times or more. From about 0.4 ug of RNA, a library with molecular barcoded alpha/delta and beta/gamma adaptors was made. TCRdb processed the reads anew with MiXCR; each CDR3 protein has one entry. The sample consists of approximately 45,000 distinct CDR3 sequences, around 19% of them appearing once. These data are taken from a study of read filtering for tumor transcriptome and immune sequencing. V was clipped by 3 bases and J by 6 bases; unmatched bases: 5. CDR3 length equals 14 residues. The sequencing input was a population of CD138-negative cells sorted from bone marrow. The rearrangement joins TRBV12-3 or TRBV12-4 to TRBJ2-7; 10 bases match TRBD1. This sequence originates from a donor aged 40 or over with multiple myeloma. This CDR3 is CASSFWDRGSEQYF. CDR3 sequence (DNA): TGTGCCAGCAGTTTCTGGGACAGGGGATCCGAGCAGTACTTC.